This TCR beta chain came from a study of Ad26.COV2.S vaccination and SARS-CoV-2 variants (dated by TCRdb to about 2021). Broadly, across the study: Vaccine-arm donors came from COV1001, a multicentre, randomized, double-blind, placebo-controlled phase I-IIa trial of Ad26.COV2.S in healthy adults. Ad26.COV2.S was given intramuscularly at 5x10^10 or 1x10^11 viral particles, as a single shot or as two shots 56 days apart. The specificity and breadth of SARS-CoV-2-reactive T cell receptors after Ad26.COV2.S vaccination were assessed by TCRbeta repertoire sequencing. Participants in the trial were split at random into five groups of five each, receiving low-dose or high-dose Ad26.COV2.S once or twice, or else placebo on both occasions. Investigators remained blinded to trial group allocation during experiments and outcome assessment. A total of roughly 32 samples were included in the TCR-sequenced set, comprising 19 Ad26.COV2.S vaccine recipients, 5 placebo recipients and 8 SARS-CoV-2 convalescent individuals. Study-level results and caveats: After vaccination, spike-specific CD8+ and CD4+ T cell responses were reported to show substantial breadth. Higher spike-specific TCR breadth was observed in Ad26.COV2.S recipients than in placebo recipients (P = 0.0014). Comparable non-spike TCR breadth was observed between vaccine and placebo recipients, consistent with only spike being contained in the vaccine. The authors noted that the TCR breadth and depth analyses may have underestimated total T cell responses. The study lacked the statistical power to compare responses across vaccine doses or regimens.

TCRbeta CDR3 regions were sequenced with the immunoSEQ Assay. After extraction, genomic DNA underwent amplification by bias-controlled multiplex PCR, followed by high-throughput sequencing. The paper's data handling went like this. To quantify the absolute abundance of every unique TCRbeta CDR3 region, sequences were collapsed and filtered. T cell fraction was estimated by normalization of TCRbeta template counts to usable DNA, with usable DNA being measured through amplification of reference genes present in all nucleated cells. Repertoire TCRs were annotated as SARS-CoV-2-specific by exact matching of V gene, CDR3 amino acid sequence and J gene to a known reactive TCR set. The reference SARS-CoV-2 TCR set came from MIRA and was filtered for enrichment in COVID-19-positive ImmuneCODE repertoires, removing public or cross-reactive TCRs. Based on the MIRA antigens, annotated TCRs were further analysed at the level of specific ORF or position within ORF. Depth was the summed frequency of annotated unique rearrangements, while breadth was defined as annotated unique rearrangements over total unique productive rearrangements. Two-sided Wilcoxon rank-sum tests were applied when comparing TCR breadth between groups. TCRdb stores this immuneACCESS table with in-frame sequences only. Part of the clones is absent; in the studies checked, under half of the shortfall reflects unresolved V genes, and no reason is known for the rest. For V, J and clone size, that table is used; D and trimming come from the DNA. Here the sample has 300,000 to 450,000 clones; approximately 81% occur a single time. The ten largest clones capture roughly 3.5% of the sample.

Interpreted using the paper, the treatment or condition label stands for: approximately 18 received Ad26.COV2.S at low or high dose, single or two shots; a few received placebo; per-sample allocation not given. For vaccine and placebo recipients, the sequenced repertoires came from samples collected on day 63 after the first injection. Cohort 1b enrolled fewer than 30 adults aged 18-55 years at a single site in Boston, USA, between 29 July and 7 August 2020. Ad26.COV2.S was a replication-incompetent adenovirus type 26 vector that expressed a prefusion-stabilized SARS-CoV-2 spike protein derived from the original Wuhan strain. For this clone: Its binding antigen is unknown. It has no much larger one-base neighbor in the sample; base qualities were not kept.

The sequenced sample was peripheral blood, obtained in a trial of Ad26.COV2.S vaccine versus placebo. This clonotype originated in a person between 18 and 65 years old who received the Ad26.COV2.S COVID-19 vaccine or a placebo.

The sequence in DNA is TGTGCCAGCTCACCACGGGGGCAGAGCAATCAGCCCCAGCATTTT. Its translation reads: CASSPRGQSNQPQHF. This sequence uses TRBV18 and TRBJ1-5; 6 matching bases give a weak D call of TRBD1. The CDR3 holds 15 amino acids from the cysteine to the phenylalanine. Only CDR3 DNA remains: 45 bases, in frame from the first base. V lost 1 base and J lost 1 base; the stretch between them is 8 bases long. Looking up the germline V gene yields CDR1 KGHSH and CDR2 LQKENI. This CDR3, with the reference TRBV18 and TRBJ1-5 proteins standing in past its ends, gives the full variable domain NAGVMQNPRHLVRRRGQEARLRCSPMKGHSHVYWYRQLPEEGLKFMVYLQKENIIDESGMPKERFSAEFPKEGPSILRIQQVVRGDSAAYFCASSPRGQSNQPQHFGDGTRLSIL.